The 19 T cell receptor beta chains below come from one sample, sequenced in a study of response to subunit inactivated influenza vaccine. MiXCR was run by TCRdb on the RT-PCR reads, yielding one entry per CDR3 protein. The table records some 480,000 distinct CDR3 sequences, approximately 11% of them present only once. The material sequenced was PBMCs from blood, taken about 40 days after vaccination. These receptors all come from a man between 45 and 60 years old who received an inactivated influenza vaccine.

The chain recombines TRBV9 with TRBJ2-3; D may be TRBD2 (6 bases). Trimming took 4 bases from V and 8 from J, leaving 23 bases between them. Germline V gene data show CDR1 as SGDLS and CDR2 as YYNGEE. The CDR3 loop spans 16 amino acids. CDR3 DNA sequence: TGTGCCAGCAGCCCCCCCGGGACTCCGAGTGGAGTTACGCAGTATTTT. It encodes CASSPPGTPSGVTQYF.

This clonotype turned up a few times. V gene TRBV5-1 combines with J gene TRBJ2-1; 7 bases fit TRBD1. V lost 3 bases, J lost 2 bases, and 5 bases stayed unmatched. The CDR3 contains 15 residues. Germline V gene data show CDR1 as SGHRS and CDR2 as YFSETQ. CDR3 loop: CASSSGQTTYNEQFF. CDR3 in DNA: TGCGCCAGCAGCTCGGGACAGACAACCTACAATGAGCAGTTCTTC.

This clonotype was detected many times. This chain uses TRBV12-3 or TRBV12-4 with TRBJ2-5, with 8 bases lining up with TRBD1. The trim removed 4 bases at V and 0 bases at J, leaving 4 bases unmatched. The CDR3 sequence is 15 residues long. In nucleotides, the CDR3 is TGTGCCAGCAGTTCGGACAGGGACTACCAAGAGACCCAGTACTTC. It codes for CASSSDRDYQETQYF.

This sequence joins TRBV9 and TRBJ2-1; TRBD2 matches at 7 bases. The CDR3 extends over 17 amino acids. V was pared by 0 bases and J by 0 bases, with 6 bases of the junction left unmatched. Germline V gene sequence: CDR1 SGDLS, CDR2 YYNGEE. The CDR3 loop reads CASSVGLAVSSYNEQFF. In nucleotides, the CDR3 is TGTGCCAGCAGCGTAGGGCTAGCGGTCAGCTCCTACAATGAGCAGTTCTTC.

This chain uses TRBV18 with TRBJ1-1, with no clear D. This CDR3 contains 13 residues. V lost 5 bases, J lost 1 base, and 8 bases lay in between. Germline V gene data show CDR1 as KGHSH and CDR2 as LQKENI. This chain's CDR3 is CASSSDPNTEAFF. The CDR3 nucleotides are TGTGCCAGCTCATCCGACCCGAACACTGAAGCTTTCTTT.

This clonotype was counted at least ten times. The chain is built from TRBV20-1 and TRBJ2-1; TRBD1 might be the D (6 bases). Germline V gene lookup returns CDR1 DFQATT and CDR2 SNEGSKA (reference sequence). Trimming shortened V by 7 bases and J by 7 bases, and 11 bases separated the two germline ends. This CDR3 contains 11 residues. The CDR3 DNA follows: TGCAGTGAGTTCACAGGGAATGAGCAGTTCTTC. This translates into CSEFTGNEQFF.

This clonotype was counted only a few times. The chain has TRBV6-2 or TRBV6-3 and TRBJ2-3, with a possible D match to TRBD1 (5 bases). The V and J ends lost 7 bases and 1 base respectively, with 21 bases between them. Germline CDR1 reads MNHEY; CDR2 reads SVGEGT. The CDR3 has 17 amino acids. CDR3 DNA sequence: TGTGCCAGCACCACGGAGATGGCAGGGATCCGCACAGATACGCAGTATTTT. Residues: CASTTEMAGIRTDTQYF.

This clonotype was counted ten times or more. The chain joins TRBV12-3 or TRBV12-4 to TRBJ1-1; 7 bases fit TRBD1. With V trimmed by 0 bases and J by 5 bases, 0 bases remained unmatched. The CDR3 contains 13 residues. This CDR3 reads CASSLARGTEAFF. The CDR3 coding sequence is TGTGCCAGCAGTTTAGCCAGGGGGACTGAAGCTTTCTTT.

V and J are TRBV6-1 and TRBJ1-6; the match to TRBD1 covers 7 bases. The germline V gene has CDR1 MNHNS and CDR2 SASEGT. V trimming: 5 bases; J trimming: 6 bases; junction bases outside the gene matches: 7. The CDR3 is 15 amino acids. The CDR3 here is CASSPRDRSNSPLHF. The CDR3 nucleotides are TGTGCCAGCAGTCCCCGGGACAGAAGTAATTCACCCCTCCACTTT.

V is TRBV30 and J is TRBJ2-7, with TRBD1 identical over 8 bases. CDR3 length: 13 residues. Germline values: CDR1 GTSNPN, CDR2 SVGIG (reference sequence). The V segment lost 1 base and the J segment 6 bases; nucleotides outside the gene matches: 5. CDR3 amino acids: CAWSGTGGLEQYF. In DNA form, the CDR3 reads TGTGCCTGGAGTGGTACAGGGGGGCTCGAGCAGTACTTC.

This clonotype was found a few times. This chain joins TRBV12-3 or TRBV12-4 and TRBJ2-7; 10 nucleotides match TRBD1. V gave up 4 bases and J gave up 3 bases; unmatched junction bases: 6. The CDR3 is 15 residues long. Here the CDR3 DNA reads TGTGCCAGCAGTTCCCGGACAGGGGGGAACTACGAGCAGTACTTC. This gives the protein CASSSRTGGNYEQYF.

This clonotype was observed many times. The CDR3 protein is CSAIRTGLETQYF. The CDR3 nucleotides are TGCAGCGCCATAAGGACAGGGCTTGAGACCCAGTACTTC. The chain joins TRBV29-1 to TRBJ2-5; 8 positions match TRBD1. The V gene's germline CDR1 is SQVTM and CDR2 ANQGSEA. J was trimmed by 5 bases and V by 7 bases; bases with no gene match: 9. The CDR3 length is 13 residues.

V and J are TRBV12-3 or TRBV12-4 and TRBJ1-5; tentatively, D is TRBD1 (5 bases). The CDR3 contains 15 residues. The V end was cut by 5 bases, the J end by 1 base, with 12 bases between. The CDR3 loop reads CASSPTGGSNQPQHF. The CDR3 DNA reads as TGTGCCAGCAGTCCGACGGGGGGGAGCAATCAGCCCCAGCATTTT.

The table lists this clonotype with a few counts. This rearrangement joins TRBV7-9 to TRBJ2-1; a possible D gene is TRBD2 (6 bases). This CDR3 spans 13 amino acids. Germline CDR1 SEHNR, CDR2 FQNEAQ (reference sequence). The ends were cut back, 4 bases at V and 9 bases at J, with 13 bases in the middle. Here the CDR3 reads CASSSGVAPEQFF. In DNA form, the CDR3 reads TGTGCCAGCAGCTCGGGAGTAGCTCCTGAGCAGTTCTTC.

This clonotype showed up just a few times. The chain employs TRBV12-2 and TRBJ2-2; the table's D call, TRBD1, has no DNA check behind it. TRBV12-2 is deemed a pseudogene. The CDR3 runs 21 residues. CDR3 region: CASRLPITPVCDRENTGELFF. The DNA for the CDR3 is TGTGCAAGTCGCCTACCTATTACCCCAGTCTGTGACAGGGAGAACACCGGGGAGCTGTTTTTT.

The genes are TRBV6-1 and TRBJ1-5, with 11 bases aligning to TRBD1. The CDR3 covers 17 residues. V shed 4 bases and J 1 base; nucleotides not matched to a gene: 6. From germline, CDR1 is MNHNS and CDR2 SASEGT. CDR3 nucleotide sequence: TGTGCCAGCAGTGGGACAGGGGGCATAGGGAGCAATCAGCCCCAGCATTTT. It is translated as CASSGTGGIGSNQPQHF.

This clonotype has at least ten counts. The DNA of the CDR3 is TGTGCCAGCAGTTATTCTCCGGAGAGCTCCTACGAGCAGTACTTC. Translated, it gives CASSYSPESSYEQYF. The V gene is TRBV6-5, the J gene TRBJ2-7; D gene uncertain. The germline V and J ends were trimmed by 3 bases and 0 bases, with 12 bases remaining between them. The germline gives CDR1 MNHEY, CDR2 SVGAGI. CDR3 length equals 15 residues.

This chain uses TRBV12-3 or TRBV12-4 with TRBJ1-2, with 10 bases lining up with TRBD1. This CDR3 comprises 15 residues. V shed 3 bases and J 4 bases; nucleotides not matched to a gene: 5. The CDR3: CASSFKRTGGYGYTF. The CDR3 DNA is TGTGCCAGCAGTTTTAAAAGGACAGGGGGCTATGGCTACACCTTC.

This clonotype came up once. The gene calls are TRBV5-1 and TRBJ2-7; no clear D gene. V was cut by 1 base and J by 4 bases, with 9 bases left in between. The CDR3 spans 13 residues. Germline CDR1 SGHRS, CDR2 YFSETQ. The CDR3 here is CASSLSPKYEQYF. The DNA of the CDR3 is TGCGCCAGCAGCTTGTCGCCAAAATACGAGCAGTACTTC. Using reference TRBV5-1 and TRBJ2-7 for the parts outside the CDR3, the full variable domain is KAGVTQTPRYLIKTRGQQVTLSCSPISGHRSVSWYQQTPGQGLQFLFEYFSETQRNKGNFPGRFSGRQFSNSRSEMNVSTLELGDSALYLCASSLSPKYEQYFGPGTRLTVT.